This T cell receptor (beta chain) was obtained from a study of regulatory T cells in long-lasting Graves disease. CDR3-region Arm-PCR and iRepertoire HTBI primers produced the TCR beta libraries. As originally analysed: Samples collectively showed 62 TRBV and roughly 15 TRBJ segments. In TCRdb, the multiplex PCR reads were re-called with MiXCR into one record per CDR3 protein. The V and J calls follow TCRdb's processing rather than the paper's. The sample yields hundreds of thousands of distinct CDR3 sequences, about 15% seen once. This clonotype appeared a few times. Stated time point: newly diagnosed GD, antithyroid drugs for less than 3 months. There was RNA extracted from PBMCs, and the TCR library was made from it. The junction had 5 bases not matched to a gene; V was cut back by 0 bases and J by 5 bases. Germline-derived CDR1 and CDR2 are SGHTA and FQGNSA. The CDR3 consists of 15 residues. The sample was also linked to a second study, of T cells in Graves' hyperthyroidism and ophthalmopathy.

The sequence was collected from a young woman with Graves disease. The gene calls are TRBV7-2 and TRBJ1-1, with TRBD1 identical over 8 bases. Material: peripheral blood mononuclear cells (PBMCs), obtained at new diagnosis, from a patient treated with antithyroid drugs. Here the CDR3 reads CASSLAWDRTTEAFF. Written as DNA, the CDR3 is TGTGCCAGCAGCTTAGCCTGGGACAGGACTACTGAAGCTTTCTTT.